These 2 T cell receptor beta chains were all obtained from the same sample, sequenced in a study of T-cell reconstitution after alpha-beta-depleted transplantation in children. It was with unique molecular identifiers that the TCRbeta library was prepared. TCRdb re-called the PCR reads through MiXCR, storing one row per CDR3 protein. This table has 200,000 to 250,000 distinct CDR3 sequences, roughly 10% appearing once. This material consisted of PBMCs, taken before TCRalphabeta/CD19-depleted stem cell transplant. These receptors all come from a child younger than two with acute myeloid leukemia, due to receive a stem cell transplant.

In its sample, this clonotype was seen many times. The chain recombines TRBV28 with TRBJ2-1; 8 nucleotides align to TRBD2. The ends lost 6 bases at V and 4 bases at J; junction bases unmatched: 14. The CDR3 runs to 17 residues. The V gene's germline CDR1 is MDHEN and CDR2 SYDVKM. DNA for the CDR3: TGTGCCAGCAGGGACCCCCCGGGTAGCGGGGATTACAATGAGCAGTTCTTC. Translation: CASRDPPGSGDYNEQFF.

The rearrangement links TRBV6-1 to TRBJ2-3; D remains ambiguous. With 8 bases removed from V and 2 bases from J, the gap between germline ends came to 14 bases. The CDR3 extends over 14 amino acids. CDR1 and CDR2 (germline): MNHNS, SASEGT. The CDR3: CASVGALSTDTQYF. The CDR3 DNA reads TGTGCCAGCGTGGGCGCCCTCTCCACAGATACGCAGTATTTT.